This TCR beta chain comes out of a study of T cells after yellow fever vaccination. Study-level findings and limits: One caveat is that FACS-sorted repertoires could contain abundant clonotypes contaminating from the bulk population.

Details on this clonotype: Its antigen is not identified.

For TCR, cDNA came from 5'RACE template switching, which added a universal primer site and UMIs. TCRdb re-called the 5' RACE reads with MiXCR, one entry per CDR3 protein. The sample holds about 340,000 distinct CDR3 sequences, around an eighth seen once. J was trimmed by 7 bases and V by 3 bases; bases with no gene match: 6. The CDR3 spans 13 residues. From germline, CDR1 is KGHSH and CDR2 LQKENI. Sequencing used CD4+ T cells sorted from PBMCs, obtained 15 days after the yellow fever booster vaccination. The TCR was taken from a man aged 18 to 30 who received the YFV17D yellow fever vaccine. This chain uses TRBV18 with TRBJ2-7; 7 bases match TRBD2. The CDR3 reads CASSPPGGGEQYF. The CDR3 nucleotides read TGTGCCAGCTCACCTCCGGGGGGTGGTGAGCAGTACTTC.